Below, 10 T cell receptor beta chains from the same sample are listed, as sequenced in a study of cytomegalovirus exposure and HLA in healthy donors. The study ran its PCR with 60 Vbeta and 13 Jbeta primers. The protocol was immunoSEQ multiplex PCR, while the TCRdb copy is restricted to in-frame clones and leaves out a portion. Recorded for this sample: some 110,000 clones. Sequencing was performed on PBMCs. Receptor source: a man aged 25-40 years in good health and CMV-seronegative.

The chain is built from TRBV10-3 and TRBJ1-2, with 8 bases fitting TRBD1. Germline CDR1 reads ENHRY; CDR2 reads SYGVKD. The CDR3 has 14 amino acids. Unmatched junction bases numbered 3, after V lost 3 bases and J lost 3 bases. CDR3 amino acids: CAISEGQGDYGYTF. The CDR3 coding sequence is TGTGCCATCAGTGAAGGACAGGGAGACTATGGCTACACCTTC.

The V and J genes are TRBV2 and TRBJ2-3, with 13 bases matching TRBD2. V was clipped by 7 bases and J by 7 bases; unmatched bases: 5. The CDR3 consists of 14 residues. Looked up from germline, CDR1 is SNHLY and CDR2 is FYNNEI. The CDR3 region is CASKETSGGYTQYF. The DNA for the CDR3 is TGTGCCAGCAAAGAGACTAGCGGGGGGTATACGCAGTATTTT.

DNA for the CDR3: TGTGCCAGCAGCCAGGGAACCGGGACAGGAAGCTATGGCTACACCTTC. Protein: CASSQGTGTGSYGYTF. The chain is built from TRBV14 and TRBJ1-2, with TRBD1 identical over 8 bases. J lost 4 bases, V lost 3 bases, and 10 bases had no gene match. Looked up from germline, CDR1 is SGHDN and CDR2 is FVKESK. The CDR3 runs to 16 residues.

The chain carries TRBV30 and TRBJ2-3; TRBD1 matches 11 bases. In germline, CDR1 is GTSNPN, CDR2 SVGIG (reference sequence). The CDR3 is 15 residues long. The V segment lost 7 bases and the J segment 3 bases; nucleotides outside the gene matches: 9. CDR3 residues: CASRPGTGGTDTQYF. Here the CDR3 DNA reads TGTGCCTCCCGTCCCGGGACAGGGGGGACAGATACGCAGTATTTT. Combining the CDR3 with reference TRBV30 and TRBJ2-3 gives the whole variable domain SQTIHQWPATLVQPVGSPLSLECTVEGTSNPNLYWYRQAAGRGLQLLFYSVGIGQISSEVPQNLSASRPQDRQFILSSKKLLLSDSGFYLCASRPGTGGTDTQYFGPGTRLTVL.

The V and J genes are TRBV27 and TRBJ2-3; D is perhaps TRBD1 (5 bases). The CDR3 is made up of 15 amino acids. Trimming shortened V by 6 bases and J by 0 bases, and 13 bases separated the two germline ends. Germline loops: CDR1 MNHEY, CDR2 SMNVEV (reference sequence). In DNA form, the CDR3 reads TGTGCCAGCAGGGCGAGGACACCGAGCACAGATACGCAGTATTTT. Translation gives CASRARTPSTDTQYF.

The genes are TRBV9 and TRBJ2-2, with 7 bases identical to TRBD2. The germline V gene has CDR1 SGDLS and CDR2 YYNGEE. The CDR3 sequence is 15 residues long. The ends lost 0 bases at V and 3 bases at J; junction bases unmatched: 2. CDR3 sequence: CASSVVGGDTGELFF. CDR3 nucleotides: TGTGCCAGCAGCGTAGTTGGGGGGGACACCGGGGAGCTGTTTTTT.

The chain links TRBV7-6 to TRBJ2-7, with a tentative D call TRBD2 (6 bases). The CDR3 is 14 residues long. V lost 0 bases and J 6 bases, leaving 12 bases between the germline ends. Germline V gene lookup returns CDR1 SGHVS and CDR2 FNYEAQ. This CDR3 reads CASSLASGVGEQYF. CDR3 DNA: TGTGCCAGCAGCTTAGCGTCGGGGGTGGGCGAGCAGTACTTC.

The chain carries TRBV29-1 and TRBJ2-3; TRBD2 might be the D (5 bases). This CDR3 comprises 15 residues. Looked up from germline, CDR1 is SQVTM and CDR2 is ANQGSEA. Trimming left V 6 bases short and J 1 base short, with 17 bases between. CDR3 coding DNA: TGCAGCGTCCCGGACTCGTTCCTTGGCACAGATACGCAGTATTTT. Protein sequence: CSVPDSFLGTDTQYF.

J is TRBJ2-1 and V is TRBV28, with 11 bases aligning to TRBD2. The CDR3 length is 17 residues. The V and J ends lost 2 bases and 4 bases, in that order; junction bases with no gene match: 7. CDR1 is MDHEN and CDR2 is SYDVKM in the germline V gene. This CDR3 reads CASSLRPSGGTYNEQFF. For the CDR3, the DNA is TGTGCCAGCAGTTTAAGGCCTAGCGGGGGGACATACAATGAGCAGTTCTTC.

The J gene is TRBJ2-3, the V gene TRBV28; 8 bases fit TRBD2. The V gene's germline CDR1 is MDHEN and CDR2 SYDVKM. Trimming removed 7 bases from V and 0 bases from J; junction bases left unmatched: 6. This CDR3 is built from 15 residues. The CDR3 here is CASIRGGTSTDTQYF. For the CDR3, the DNA is TGTGCCAGCATCCGGGGGGGAACTAGCACAGATACGCAGTATTTT.